This TCR beta chain was observed in a study of radiation and T cells in renal cell carcinoma. Study-wide background: Nephrectomy followed 15 Gy stereotactic body radiation by 4 weeks.

Time point meaning: baseline pretreatment blood. Treatment given: 15 Gy SBRT to primary tumor, nephrectomy 4 weeks later. Blood was sampled at baseline, 2 weeks and 4 weeks after SBRT. Regarding the study as a whole: Top tumor clonotypes rose in blood 2 weeks post-radiation, then contracted. Pretreatment tumor biopsies were lacking, so baseline clonotypes are unknown.

Losses at the gene ends were 5 bases for V and 5 bases for J; bases not matched to a gene: 4. Germline assignment: CDR1 LNHNV and CDR2 YYDKDF (reference sequence). This CDR3 is 13 amino acids long. Clones were sequenced by immunoSEQ multiplex PCR, and TCRdb holds only the in-frame ones, with some missing. Of approximately 120,000 clones in the sample, roughly 85% were seen once. Concerning this clone: The antigen is unknown.

The receptor was derived from an older woman with renal cell carcinoma. The V and J genes are TRBV15 and TRBJ2-7; 9 bases align to TRBD2. The specimen comprised blood, sampled from a patient whose treatment included radiotherapy and nephrectomy. The CDR3: CATSEGLANEQYF. The DNA for the CDR3 is TGTGCCACCAGCGAGGGACTAGCTAACGAGCAGTACTTC.